The clone carrying this T cell receptor (beta chain) occurred once. The sample is drawn from a study of T cell changes during pregnancy in multiple sclerosis. Trimming cost V 8 bases and J 4 bases, with 14 bases left between them. Looked up from germline, CDR1 is GTSNPN and CDR2 is SVGIG (reference sequence). The CDR3 is 13 amino acids. Sequenced by immunoSEQ multiplex PCR; TCRdb stores in-frame clones only, minus some. The table shows about 84,000 clones, with less than 95% occurring only once. The chain joins TRBV30 to TRBJ2-2, with D perhaps matching TRBD2 (5 bases). The receptor comes from a female donor with multiple sclerosis, enrolled in a pregnancy study. The specimen was peripheral blood, collected in the third trimester of pregnancy. CDR3 sequence: CAGSGRGTGELFF. In DNA form, the CDR3 reads TGTGCCGGCTCAGGTCGGGGCACCGGGGAGCTGTTTTTT.